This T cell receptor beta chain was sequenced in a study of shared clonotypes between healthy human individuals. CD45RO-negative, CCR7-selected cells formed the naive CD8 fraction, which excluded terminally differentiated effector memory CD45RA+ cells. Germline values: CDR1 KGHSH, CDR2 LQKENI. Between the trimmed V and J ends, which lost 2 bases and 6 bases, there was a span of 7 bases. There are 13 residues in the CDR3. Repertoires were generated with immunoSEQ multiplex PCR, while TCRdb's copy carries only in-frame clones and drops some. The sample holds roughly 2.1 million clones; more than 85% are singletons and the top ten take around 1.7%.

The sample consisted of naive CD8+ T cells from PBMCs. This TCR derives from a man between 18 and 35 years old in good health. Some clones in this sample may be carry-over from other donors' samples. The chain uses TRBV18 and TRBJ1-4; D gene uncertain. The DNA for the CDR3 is TGTGCCAGCTCACCATGGGTCGATGAAAAACTGTTTTTT. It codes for CASSPWVDEKLFF.